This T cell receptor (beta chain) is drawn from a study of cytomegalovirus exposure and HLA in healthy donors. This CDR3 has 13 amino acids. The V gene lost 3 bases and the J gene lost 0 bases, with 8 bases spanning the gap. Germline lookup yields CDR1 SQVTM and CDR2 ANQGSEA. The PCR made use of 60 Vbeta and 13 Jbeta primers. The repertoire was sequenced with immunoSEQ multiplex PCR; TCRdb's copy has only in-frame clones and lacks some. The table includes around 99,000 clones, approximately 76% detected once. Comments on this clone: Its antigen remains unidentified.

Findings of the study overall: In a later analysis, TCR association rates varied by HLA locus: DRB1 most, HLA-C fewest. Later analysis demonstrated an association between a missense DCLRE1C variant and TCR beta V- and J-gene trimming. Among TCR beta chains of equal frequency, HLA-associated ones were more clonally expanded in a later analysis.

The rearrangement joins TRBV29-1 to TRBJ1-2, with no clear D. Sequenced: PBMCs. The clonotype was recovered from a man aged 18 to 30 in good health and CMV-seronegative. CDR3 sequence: CSVDGSANYGYTF. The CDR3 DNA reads TGCAGCGTTGATGGCAGCGCTAACTATGGCTACACCTTC.